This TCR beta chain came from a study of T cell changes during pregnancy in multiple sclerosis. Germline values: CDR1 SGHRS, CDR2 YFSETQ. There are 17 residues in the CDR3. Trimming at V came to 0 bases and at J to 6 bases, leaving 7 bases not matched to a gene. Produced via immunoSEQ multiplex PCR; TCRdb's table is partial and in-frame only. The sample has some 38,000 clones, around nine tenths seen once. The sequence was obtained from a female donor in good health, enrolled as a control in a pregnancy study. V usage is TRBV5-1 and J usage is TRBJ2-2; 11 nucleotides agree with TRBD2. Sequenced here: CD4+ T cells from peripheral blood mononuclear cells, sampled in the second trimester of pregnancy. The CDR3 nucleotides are TGCGCCAGCAGCTTGGAAGTAGCGGGGGGGCCGTCCGGGGAGCTGTTTTTT. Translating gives CASSLEVAGGPSGELFF. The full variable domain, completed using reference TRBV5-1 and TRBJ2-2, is KAGVTQTPRYLIKTRGQQVTLSCSPISGHRSVSWYQQTPGQGLQFLFEYFSETQRNKGNFPGRFSGRQFSNSRSEMNVSTLELGDSALYLCASSLEVAGGPSGELFFGEGSRLTVL.